The 11 T cell receptor beta chains below all came from one sample that was sequenced in a study of blood T cell repertoires in COVID-19 (dated by TCRdb to 2018 to 2020). The library was built by means of the immunoSEQ multiplex PCR assay. TCRdb retrieved this table from immuneACCESS and kept in-frame rearrangements only. Not all clones are present; in checked studies, unresolved V genes account for under half, and no reason is known for the remainder. The sample contains tens of thousands of clones, more than 90% of them found a single time. The top ten hold roughly 13% of the sample. The sequencing input was peripheral blood. Receptors originate from a human donor with active COVID-19. The donor label of this sample is uncertain.

The V gene is TRBV2, the J gene TRBJ1-2; D perhaps matches TRBD1 (5 bases). CDR3 size: 13 residues. V was cut by 6 bases and J by 4 bases, with 12 bases left in between. Germline CDR1 is SNHLY and CDR2 is FYNNEI. In nucleotides, the CDR3 is TGTGCCAGCAGCCCCGACAGTGGCTATGGCTACACCTTC. Amino acids: CASSPDSGYGYTF.

The chain uses TRBV11-2 and TRBJ2-7; 7 bases match TRBD1. This CDR3 is built from 14 residues. Germline V gene sequence: CDR1 SGHAT, CDR2 FQNNGV. The ends lost 2 bases at V and 2 bases at J; junction bases unmatched: 3. CDR3 nucleotide sequence: TGTGCCAGCAGCTTACCGGGACAGACCTACGAGCAGTACTTC. Translated, it gives CASSLPGQTYEQYF. Using reference TRBV11-2 and TRBJ2-7 for the parts outside the CDR3, the full variable domain is EAGVAQSPRYKIIEKRQSVAFWCNPISGHATLYWYQQILGQGPKLLIQFQNNGVVDDSQLPKDRFSAERLKGVDSTLKIQPAKLEDSAVYLCASSLPGQTYEQYFGPGTRLTVT.

J is TRBJ2-3 and V is TRBV28, with 9 bases lining up with TRBD1. The V gene's germline CDR1 is MDHEN and CDR2 SYDVKM. The CDR3 runs 15 residues. The V and J ends lost 7 bases and 2 bases, in that order; junction bases with no gene match: 7. CDR3 in amino acids: CASTSGTGNTDTQYF. The CDR3 nucleotides are TGTGCCAGCACCTCCGGGACAGGGAACACAGATACGCAGTATTTT.

The chain is built from TRBV4-2 and TRBJ1-2; 11 bases map to TRBD1. Germline V lookup: CDR1 LGHNA, CDR2 YNFKEQ. CDR3 length: 15 amino acids. J was trimmed by 7 bases and V by 3 bases; bases with no gene match: 7. CDR3 DNA sequence: TGTGCCAGCAGCCAGGTGGACAGGGGGCCCGGTGGCTACACCTTC. Encoded protein: CASSQVDRGPGGYTF.

The chain employs TRBV9 and TRBJ2-3, with a weak D call TRBD1 (5 bases). This CDR3 is built from 16 residues. From germline, CDR1 is SGDLS and CDR2 YYNGEE. V gave up 0 bases and J gave up 3 bases, with 14 bases separating them. The CDR3 reads CASSVGWGEVTDTQYF. Written as DNA, the CDR3 is TGTGCCAGCAGCGTAGGCTGGGGCGAGGTGACAGATACGCAGTATTTT.

The chain links TRBV10-1 to TRBJ2-1, with 7 bases lining up with TRBD2. Trimming removed 3 bases from V and 7 bases from J; junction bases left unmatched: 6. CDR1 and CDR2 (germline): WNHNN, SYGVQD (reference sequence). The CDR3 loop spans 14 amino acids. The CDR3 loop is CASSDGGAGNEQFF. The CDR3 nucleotides read TGCGCCAGCAGTGACGGGGGAGCGGGGAATGAGCAGTTCTTC.

The chain is built from TRBV7-2 and TRBJ2-1; TRBD2 aligns across 10 bases. Germline V gene lookup returns CDR1 SGHTA and CDR2 FQGNSA. The J segment lost 7 bases and the V segment lost 4 bases, leaving 7 bases of the junction unmatched. The CDR3 consists of 15 residues. CDR3 coding DNA: TGTGCCAGCAGCTCGAGCGGGAGGGCCGGAAATGAGCAGTTCTTC. Translation: CASSSSGRAGNEQFF.

V usage is TRBV20-1 and J usage is TRBJ1-2; the D is unclear. Trimming shortened V by 2 bases and J by 8 bases, and 6 bases separated the two germline ends. The CDR3 runs to 10 residues. Germline V gene sequence: CDR1 DFQATT, CDR2 SNEGSKA (reference sequence). The CDR3 region is CSARPPGYTF. The CDR3 nucleotides read TGCAGTGCTAGACCCCCAGGCTACACCTTC.

V usage is TRBV4-2 and J usage is TRBJ1-3, with TRBD1 identical over 8 bases. The trim removed 4 bases at V and 4 bases at J, leaving 6 bases unmatched. The CDR3 length is 15 residues. The germline V gene has CDR1 LGHNA and CDR2 YNFKEQ. The CDR3 bases are TGTGCCAGCAGCCCGGGACAGGCGAGCGGAAACACCATATATTTT. Residues: CASSPGQASGNTIYF.

The chain combines TRBV28 with TRBJ2-2; D unclear. This CDR3 has 13 residues. Trimming stripped 7 bases from V and 1 base from J, with 7 bases between. Germline-derived CDR1 and CDR2 are MDHEN and SYDVKM. The CDR3 reads CASILRNTGELFF. The CDR3 DNA follows: TGTGCCAGCATTTTGCGGAACACCGGGGAGCTGTTTTTT.

The chain has TRBV7-9 and TRBJ2-5, with 7 bases identical to TRBD1. Trimming took 5 bases from V and 5 from J; bases not matched to a gene: 5. Per germline, CDR1 SEHNR and CDR2 FQNEAQ (reference sequence). The CDR3 sequence is 13 residues long. In DNA form, the CDR3 reads TGTGCCAGCAGCAACCGGGACAGCGAGACCCAGTACTTC. Residues: CASSNRDSETQYF.